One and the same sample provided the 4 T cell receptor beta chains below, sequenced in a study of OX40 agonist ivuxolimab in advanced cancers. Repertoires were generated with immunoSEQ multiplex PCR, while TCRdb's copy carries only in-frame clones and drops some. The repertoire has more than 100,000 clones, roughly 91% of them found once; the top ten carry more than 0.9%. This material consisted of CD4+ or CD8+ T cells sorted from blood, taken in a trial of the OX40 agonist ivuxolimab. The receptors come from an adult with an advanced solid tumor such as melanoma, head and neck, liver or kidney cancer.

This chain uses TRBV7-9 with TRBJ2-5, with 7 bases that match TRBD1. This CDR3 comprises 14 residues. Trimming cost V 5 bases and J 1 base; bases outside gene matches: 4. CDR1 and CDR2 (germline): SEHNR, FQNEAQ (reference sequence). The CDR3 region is CASSVQGIQETQYF. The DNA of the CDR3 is TGTGCCAGCAGCGTACAGGGGATCCAAGAGACCCAGTACTTC.

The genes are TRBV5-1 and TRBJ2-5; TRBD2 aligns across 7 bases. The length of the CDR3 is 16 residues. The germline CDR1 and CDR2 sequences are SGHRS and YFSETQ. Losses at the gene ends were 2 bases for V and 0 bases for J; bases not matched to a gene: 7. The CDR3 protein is CASSLLSGAYQETQYF. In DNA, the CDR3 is TGCGCCAGCAGCTTATTGAGCGGGGCGTACCAAGAGACCCAGTACTTC.

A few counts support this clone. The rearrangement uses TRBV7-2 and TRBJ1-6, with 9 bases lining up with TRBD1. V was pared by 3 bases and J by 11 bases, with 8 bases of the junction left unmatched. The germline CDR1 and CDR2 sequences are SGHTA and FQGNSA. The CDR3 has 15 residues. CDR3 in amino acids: CASSLGQGGGTPLHF. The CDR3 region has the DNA TGTGCCAGCAGCTTGGGACAGGGAGGTGGGACACCCCTCCACTTT.

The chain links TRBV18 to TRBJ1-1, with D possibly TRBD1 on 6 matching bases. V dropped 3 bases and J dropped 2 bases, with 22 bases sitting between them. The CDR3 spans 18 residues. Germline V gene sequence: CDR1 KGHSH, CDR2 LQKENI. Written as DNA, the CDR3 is TGTGCCAGCTCACCTTTCGCGGGCAGGGGAGGGGACAACACTGAAGCTTTCTTT. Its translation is CASSPFAGRGGDNTEAFF.